This is a list of T cell receptor beta chains from one sample in a study of control samples from healthy donors and cancer patients. TCRdb keeps only in-frame clones here, not all; method: immunoSEQ multiplex PCR. The sample lists about 100,000 clones, around 89% occurring once. Sequencing was performed on blood. The receptors here all came from a young man in good health. Each CDR3 is given with its conserved first and last residue. The order of the fields is clone size, D gene, J gene, V gene, CDR3 protein, CDR3 DNA. A D gene is named only where the DNA matches it firmly. Clone sizes are given selectively: once, few, many, or a class where the clone is expanded.

clone size: .; D gene: .; J gene: TRBJ2-1; V gene: TRBV5-4; CDR3 protein: CASSTKTQGPNEQFF; CDR3 DNA: TGTGCCAGCAGCACTAAGACGCAGGGCCCCAATGAGCAGTTCTTC
clone size: once; D gene: TRBD1; J gene: TRBJ2-7; V gene: TRBV10-3; CDR3 protein: CAISIRQGTIDEQYF; CDR3 DNA: TGTGCCATCAGCATTAGACAGGGTACGATCGACGAGCAGTACTTC
clone size: .; D gene: .; J gene: TRBJ2-2; V gene: TRBV18; CDR3 protein: CASSPPISGFGTGELFF; CDR3 DNA: TGTGCCAGCTCACCACCTATATCAGGGTTTGGTACCGGGGAGCTGTTTTTT
clone size: .; D gene: TRBD1; J gene: TRBJ1-1; V gene: TRBV27; CDR3 protein: CASSLFDRVKTEAFF; CDR3 DNA: TGTGCCAGCAGTTTATTTGACAGGGTGAAGACTGAAGCTTTCTTT
clone size: .; D gene: .; J gene: TRBJ1-5; V gene: TRBV6-1; CDR3 protein: CASSEGSSNQPQHF; CDR3 DNA: TGTGCCAGCAGTGAAGGGTCTAGCAATCAGCCCCAGCATTTT
clone size: .; D gene: TRBD1; J gene: TRBJ1-1; V gene: TRBV28; CDR3 protein: CASSPDRGGLNTEAFF; CDR3 DNA: TGTGCCAGCAGTCCGGACAGGGGAGGGCTGAACACTGAAGCTTTCTTT
clone size: .; D gene: .; J gene: TRBJ1-4; V gene: TRBV28; CDR3 protein: CASSFSRRKLFF; CDR3 DNA: TGTGCCAGCAGTTTTTCCCGAAGAAAACTGTTTTTT
clone size: .; D gene: .; J gene: TRBJ2-4; V gene: TRBV28; CDR3 protein: CASSFRDLNIQYF; CDR3 DNA: TGTGCCAGCAGTTTTAGGGACCTAAACATTCAGTACTTC
clone size: .; D gene: TRBD2; J gene: TRBJ2-2; V gene: TRBV11-2; CDR3 protein: CASSLAPGGNGELFF; CDR3 DNA: TGTGCCAGCAGCTTAGCCCCGGGAGGGAACGGGGAGCTGTTTTTT
clone size: .; D gene: .; J gene: TRBJ2-5; V gene: TRBV28; CDR3 protein: CASKFSGVPVQETQYF; CDR3 DNA: TGTGCCAGCAAGTTTTCAGGGGTACCCGTACAAGAGACCCAGTACTTC
clone size: .; D gene: .; J gene: TRBJ2-1; V gene: TRBV5-1; CDR3 protein: CASSLEPKKEQFF; CDR3 DNA: TGCGCCAGCAGCTTGGAGCCTAAAAAGGAGCAGTTCTTC
clone size: .; D gene: TRBD2; J gene: TRBJ2-1; V gene: TRBV27; CDR3 protein: CASSPSGLSRNEQFF; CDR3 DNA: TGTGCCAGCAGCCCTAGCGGGCTATCTCGCAATGAGCAGTTCTTC
clone size: .; D gene: .; J gene: TRBJ1-5; V gene: TRBV28; CDR3 protein: CASSWGGNQPQHF; CDR3 DNA: TGTGCCAGTTCCTGGGGGGGCAATCAGCCCCAGCATTTT
clone size: .; D gene: .; J gene: TRBJ1-6; V gene: TRBV3-1/TRBV3-2; CDR3 protein: CASSQGSSYNSPLHF; CDR3 DNA: TGTGCCAGCAGCCAGGGGAGCTCCTATAATTCACCCCTCCACTTT
clone size: .; D gene: .; J gene: TRBJ2-7; V gene: TRBV5-1; CDR3 protein: CASSLQASAYEQYF; CDR3 DNA: TGCGCCAGCAGCCTCCAAGCCTCGGCCTACGAGCAGTACTTC
clone size: .; D gene: .; J gene: TRBJ2-1; V gene: TRBV7-2; CDR3 protein: CASSFGGPSNEQFF; CDR3 DNA: TGTGCCAGCAGCTTTGGAGGGCCCTCAAATGAGCAGTTCTTC
clone size: .; D gene: .; J gene: TRBJ1-1; V gene: TRBV12-3/TRBV12-4; CDR3 protein: CASSTGGMPEAFF; CDR3 DNA: TGTGCCAGCTCTACGGGTGGGATGCCTGAAGCTTTCTTT
clone size: .; D gene: TRBD1; J gene: TRBJ1-2; V gene: TRBV19; CDR3 protein: CASSTRTGLGNYGYTF; CDR3 DNA: TGTGCCAGTAGTACCAGGACAGGTCTTGGAAACTATGGCTACACCTTC
clone size: .; D gene: .; J gene: TRBJ1-1; V gene: TRBV19; CDR3 protein: CASSMDRRNTEAFF; CDR3 DNA: TGTGCCAGTAGTATGGACCGACGGAACACTGAAGCTTTCTTT
clone size: .; D gene: .; J gene: TRBJ1-3; V gene: TRBV19; CDR3 protein: CASSMKNSFSGNTIYF; CDR3 DNA: TGTGCCAGTAGTATGAAGAACTCCTTCTCTGGAAACACCATATATTTT
clone size: .; D gene: TRBD2; J gene: TRBJ2-1; V gene: TRBV6-1; CDR3 protein: CASSELAGGYNEQFF; CDR3 DNA: TGTGCCAGCAGTGAACTAGCGGGAGGGTACAATGAGCAGTTCTTC
clone size: once; D gene: .; J gene: TRBJ1-2; V gene: TRBV10-2; CDR3 protein: CASSETSYYGYTF; CDR3 DNA: TGCGCCAGCAGTGAGACCAGCTACTATGGCTACACCTTC
clone size: .; D gene: .; J gene: TRBJ1-1; V gene: TRBV6-1; CDR3 protein: CASSERGVTEAFF; CDR3 DNA: TGTGCCAGCAGTGAGAGGGGGGTCACTGAAGCTTTCTTT
clone size: once; D gene: .; J gene: TRBJ1-5; V gene: TRBV7-2; CDR3 protein: CASSSGGSNQPQHF; CDR3 DNA: TGTGCCAGCAGCTCTGGGGGTAGCAATCAGCCCCAGCATTTT
clone size: .; D gene: .; J gene: TRBJ1-3; V gene: TRBV29-1; CDR3 protein: CSVRVTGNTIYF; CDR3 DNA: TGCAGCGTGCGGGTAACCGGAAACACCATATATTTT
clone size: .; D gene: .; J gene: TRBJ2-6; V gene: TRBV24-1; CDR3 protein: CATSDSQWKSGANVLTF; CDR3 DNA: TGTGCCACCAGTGATTCCCAATGGAAATCTGGGGCCAACGTCCTGACTTTC